This T cell receptor (beta chain) was recorded in a study of blood T cell repertoires in COVID-19. After removal of 3 bases from V and 7 bases from J, the junction contained 7 bases not matched to a gene. The CDR3 runs 14 residues. Per the germline V gene, CDR1 is GTSNPN and CDR2 is SVGIG (reference sequence). Authors' analysis steps: How many nucleated cells were present was estimated from reference gene primer amplification. Sequencing used immunoSEQ multiplex PCR; TCRdb keeps in-frame clones, though not all of them. That table is the source of V, J and clone size, and D and trimming were worked out from the DNA. The table shows over 150,000 clones, with almost 80% occurring only once. Across about two dozen US areas, participants ranged in age from about 18 to 90 years.

Sequenced: PBMCs or T cells enriched from blood (not recorded which). The V gene is TRBV30, the J gene TRBJ1-4; 8 positions match TRBD1. The TCR comes from a woman aged 45-65 years who had recovered from COVID-19. The CDR3, as DNA: TGTGCCTGGAGCGTCCTAGACAGGGGTGAAAAACTGTTTTTT. As protein: CAWSVLDRGEKLFF.